The T cell receptor beta chain under discussion was sequenced for a study of blood T cell repertoires in COVID-19. Study-level information: Nucleic acid was either cDNA or gDNA, and it came from T cells, B-cell-depleted T cells, or PBMCs.

Produced via immunoSEQ multiplex PCR; TCRdb's table is partial and in-frame only. In the table there are over 75,000 clones, approximately 80% of which are singletons. This CDR3 is 17 amino acids long. V shed 7 bases and J 5 bases; nucleotides not matched to a gene: 15. CDR1 is SNHLY, CDR2 FYNNEI, per germline. The sample consisted of peripheral blood. The sequence was collected from a human donor in a cohort sampled during active COVID-19. The J gene is TRBJ2-3, the V gene TRBV2; TRBD2 matches at 10 bases. For the CDR3, the DNA is TGTGCCAGCAAGGGACTAGCGATCCGAGAAGTAGTAGATACGCAGTATTTT. It is translated as CASKGLAIREVVDTQYF. Supplemented by reference TRBV2 and TRBJ2-3, the full variable domain reads EPEVTQTPSHQVTQMGQEVILRCVPISNHLYFYWYRQILGQKVEFLVSFYNNEISEKSEIFDDQFSVERPDGSNFTLKIRSTKLEDSAMYFCASKGLAIREVVDTQYFGPGTRLTVL.